Shown below are 22 T cell receptor beta chains from a single sample sequenced in a study of control samples from healthy donors and cancer patients. Using immunoSEQ multiplex PCR, the repertoire was profiled, and TCRdb retains in-frame clones only, with some absent. Of under 65,000 clones in the sample, approximately 90% are singletons; the top ten hold roughly 0.9%. The sample comprised PBMCs. Receptor source: a man aged 25 to 40 with colorectal cancer.

The chain combines TRBV4-1 with TRBJ1-4, with a tentative D call TRBD1 (5 bases). CDR1 and CDR2 from the germline V gene are MGHRA and YSYEKL. Trimming removed 2 bases from V and 8 bases from J, with 15 bases in between. This CDR3 spans 15 amino acids. In DNA, the CDR3 is TGCGCCAGCAGCCAACAGGGTAGCCCTTGGGAAAAACTGTTTTTT. This sequence encodes CASSQQGSPWEKLFF.

The V gene is TRBV18, the J gene TRBJ2-5; D is undetermined. Trimming took 5 bases from V and 2 from J, leaving 9 bases between them. The CDR3 has 13 amino acids. In germline, CDR1 is KGHSH, CDR2 LQKENI. CDR3 in amino acids: CASSGLGQETQYF. DNA for the CDR3: TGTGCCAGCTCAGGCTTGGGACAAGAGACCCAGTACTTC.

This chain uses TRBV10-3 with TRBJ1-2; D possibly corresponds to TRBD1 (5 bases). CDR3 size: 15 residues. The V gene lost 6 bases and the J gene lost 0 bases, with 14 bases spanning the gap. Germline V gene data show CDR1 as ENHRY and CDR2 as SYGVKD. CDR3 bases: TGTGCCATCAGGGACACCGACCTTACTAACTATGGCTACACCTTC. It specifies CAIRDTDLTNYGYTF.

In nucleotides, the CDR3 is TGTGCCAGTAGTATCGGGAACGTGAGGCCCCAGCATTTT. Its protein product is CASSIGNVRPQHF. The chain combines TRBV19 with TRBJ1-5; no clear D. Germline loops: CDR1 LNHDA, CDR2 SQIVND (reference sequence). The CDR3 runs 13 residues. Trimming stripped 3 bases from V and 9 bases from J, with 12 bases between.

CDR3 in amino acids: CASSPNEGIWGTDTQYF. DNA for the CDR3: TGTGCCAGCAGCCCCAACGAGGGGATCTGGGGCACAGATACGCAGTATTTT. The J gene is TRBJ2-3, the V gene TRBV27; D assignment may be TRBD1 or TRBD2 (5 bases each). This CDR3 contains 17 residues. The germline gives CDR1 MNHEY, CDR2 SMNVEV (reference sequence). Trimming took 6 bases from V and 1 from J, leaving 20 bases between them.

V gene TRBV5-1 combines with J gene TRBJ1-2, with D possibly TRBD1 on 5 matching bases. CDR3 length: 14 residues. V was trimmed by 0 bases and J by 7 bases, leaving 13 bases between them. Germline V gene sequence: CDR1 SGHRS, CDR2 YFSETQ. CDR3 coding DNA: TGCGCCAGCAGCTTGGCCGGGGCGGCAAGTGGCTACACCTTC. This sequence encodes CASSLAGAASGYTF. Filled out from reference TRBV5-1 and TRBJ1-2, the complete variable domain reads KAGVTQTPRYLIKTRGQQVTLSCSPISGHRSVSWYQQTPGQGLQFLFEYFSETQRNKGNFPGRFSGRQFSNSRSEMNVSTLELGDSALYLCASSLAGAASGYTFGSGTRLTVV.

V is TRBV5-1 and J is TRBJ1-1; no clear D gene. The CDR3 is 14 residues long. CDR1 is SGHRS and CDR2 is YFSETQ in the germline V gene. V lost 0 bases and J 3 bases, leaving 9 bases between the germline ends. The CDR3 is CASSLERIYTEAFF. The DNA for the CDR3 is TGCGCCAGCAGCTTGGAACGTATCTACACTGAAGCTTTCTTT.

In nucleotides, the CDR3 is TGTGCCAGCAGTCGCCCGTCGACAGGGTCCTACGAGCAGTACGTC. It is translated as CASSRPSTGSYEQYV. The chain joins TRBV6-2 or TRBV6-3 to TRBJ2-7; 7 nucleotides align to TRBD1. From germline, CDR1 is MNHEY and CDR2 SVGEGT. The trim removed 5 bases at V and 1 base at J, leaving 8 bases unmatched. There are 15 residues in the CDR3.

The rearrangement uses TRBV14 and TRBJ2-3; D call uncertain. CDR3 size: 16 residues. Trimming took 4 bases from V and 2 from J, leaving 16 bases between them. Germline V CDR1 and CDR2: SGHDN, FVKESK. The CDR3, as DNA: TGTGCCAGCAGCCCGGCCGTGACCTTTTTCACAGATACGCAGTATTTT. It yields the protein CASSPAVTFFTDTQYF. Filled out from reference TRBV14 and TRBJ2-3, the complete variable domain reads EAGVTQFPSHSVIEKGQTVTLRCDPISGHDNLYWYRRVMGKEIKFLLHFVKESKQDESGMPNNRFLAERTGGTYSTLKVQPAELEDSGVYFCASSPAVTFFTDTQYFGPGTRLTVL.

This clone was detected only once. CDR3 region: CASSLGLNEQFF. For the CDR3, the DNA is TGTGCCAGCAGTTTGGGGCTCAATGAGCAGTTCTTC. V usage is TRBV28 and J usage is TRBJ2-1, with a possible D match to TRBD1 (5 bases). V dropped 3 bases and J dropped 6 bases, with 6 bases sitting between them. The CDR3 contains 12 residues. The V gene's germline CDR1 is MDHEN and CDR2 SYDVKM. The complete variable domain, with remaining parts taken from reference TRBV28 and TRBJ2-1, reads DVKVTQSSRYLVKRTGEKVFLECVQDMDHENMFWYRQDPGLGLRLIYFSYDVKMKEKGDIPEGYSVSREKKERFSLILESASTNQTSMYLCASSLGLNEQFFGPGTRLTVL.

The chain uses TRBV11-2 and TRBJ2-2, with D uncertain. Germline assignment: CDR1 SGHAT and CDR2 FQNNGV. The germline V and J ends were trimmed by 2 bases and 4 bases, with 14 bases remaining between them. The CDR3 covers 16 residues. The CDR3 loop reads CASSLNLGLATGELFF. The CDR3 DNA reads as TGTGCCAGCAGCTTAAACCTGGGTCTTGCCACCGGGGAGCTGTTTTTT.

The rearrangement links TRBV5-4 to TRBJ1-2, with D uncertain. The CDR3 covers 13 residues. The germline CDR1 and CDR2 sequences are SGHNT and YYREEE (reference sequence). The V and J ends lost 3 bases and 7 bases respectively, with 13 bases between them. The CDR3: CASSSDAVGGYTF. DNA of the CDR3: TGTGCCAGCAGCTCAGACGCAGTAGGTGGCTACACCTTC.

The chain uses TRBV6-5 and TRBJ2-7, with unresolved D. CDR1 is MNHEY, CDR2 SVGAGI, per germline. V was cut by 5 bases and J by 5 bases, with 16 bases left in between. The CDR3 runs to 14 residues. The CDR3 protein is CASSRGPQRDEQYF. The CDR3 region has the DNA TGTGCCAGCAGTCGCGGACCCCAAAGAGACGAGCAGTACTTC.

This chain connects TRBV11-3 to TRBJ1-1; D is perhaps TRBD1 (6 bases). Germline lookup yields CDR1 SGHNT and CDR2 YENEEA. The V end was cut by 3 bases, the J end by 6 bases, with 17 bases between. The CDR3 covers 15 residues. Here the CDR3 reads CASSLIRGEIAEAFF. CDR3 DNA: TGTGCCAGCAGCTTGATCAGGGGTGAAATCGCTGAAGCTTTCTTT.

This chain links TRBV19 with TRBJ2-1; 9 nucleotides align to TRBD2. V lost 7 bases to trimming and J lost 6 bases; unmatched junction nucleotides: 10. The CDR3 has 15 amino acids. Germline lookup yields CDR1 LNHDA and CDR2 SQIVND (reference sequence). The CDR3 sequence is CASTRAGGSLNEQFF. The CDR3 coding sequence is TGTGCCAGTACCAGGGCGGGAGGGTCTCTCAATGAGCAGTTCTTC.

The chain recombines TRBV4-1 with TRBJ2-3, with TRBD1 matching 7 bases. Germline values: CDR1 MGHRA, CDR2 YSYEKL. V dropped 3 bases and J dropped 6; count of bases not matched to a gene: 9. The CDR3 sequence is 15 residues long. CDR3 DNA: TGCGCCAGCAGCCAGACCTCTTCGACAGGGGATACGCAGTATTTT. Translating it yields CASSQTSSTGDTQYF.

This rearrangement joins TRBV6-1 to TRBJ1-2; D is possibly TRBD1 (5 bases). V gave up 1 base and J gave up 11 bases, with 14 bases separating them. The CDR3 length is 13 residues. Germline lookup yields CDR1 MNHNS and CDR2 SASEGT. The CDR3 region is CASSEGEGAGYTF. CDR3 DNA: TGTGCCAGCAGTGAAGGAGAAGGGGCGGGTTACACCTTC.

CDR3: CAWGVPGGASYNEQFF. The CDR3 DNA reads as TGTGCCTGGGGAGTCCCAGGGGGCGCATCCTACAATGAGCAGTTCTTC. J is TRBJ2-1 and V is TRBV30; 8 nucleotides line up with TRBD1. Germline values: CDR1 GTSNPN, CDR2 SVGIG (reference sequence). This CDR3 has 16 amino acids. With 5 bases clipped from V and 1 base from J, the junction kept 10 bases outside the gene matches.

The rearrangement uses TRBV7-8 and TRBJ2-7, with 10 bases lining up with TRBD2. Germline V CDR1 and CDR2: SGHVS, FQNEAQ. V trimming: 3 bases; J trimming: 4 bases; junction bases outside the gene matches: 9. The CDR3 extends over 16 amino acids. CDR3 sequence: CASSLGLAGDPYEQYF. The CDR3 DNA is TGTGCCAGCAGCTTGGGCCTAGCGGGGGACCCTTACGAGCAGTACTTC.

The V and J genes are TRBV27 and TRBJ2-1; D is unclear. CDR1 is MNHEY and CDR2 is SMNVEV in the germline V gene (reference sequence). V was shortened by 9 bases and J by 2 bases, with 20 bases between the two germline ends. This CDR3 region has 16 residues. CDR3 nucleotide sequence: TGTGCCAGGGAGTTGGTAGCTACTCAACCCTACAATGAGCAGTTCTTC. It is translated as CARELVATQPYNEQFF.

The chain is built from TRBV13 and TRBJ1-1; 8 bases line up with TRBD1. Losses at the gene ends were 2 bases for V and 5 bases for J; bases not matched to a gene: 7. Per germline, CDR1 PRHDT and CDR2 FYEKMQ (reference sequence). CDR3 length: 15 amino acids. CDR3 amino acids: CASSLSQGALTEAFF. The CDR3, as DNA: TGTGCCAGCAGCTTATCCCAGGGGGCGCTTACTGAAGCTTTCTTT.

The chain combines TRBV29-1 with TRBJ2-3; TRBD1 agrees at 10 bases. V lost 3 bases and J lost 0; bases outside the gene matches: 3. CDR3 length: 15 residues. Germline V gene sequence: CDR1 SQVTM, CDR2 ANQGSEA. The DNA for the CDR3 is TGCAGCGTTGAGACGACAGGGGGCAGCACAGATACGCAGTATTTT. This encodes CSVETTGGSTDTQYF.